The 18 T cell receptor beta chains below were found in one sample sequenced in a study of blood T cell repertoires in COVID-19. Sequencing used immunoSEQ multiplex PCR; TCRdb keeps in-frame clones, though not all of them. Of 200,000 or so clones listed, over 75% are singletons. Specimen: PBMCs or T cells enriched from blood (not recorded which). These receptors all stem from a woman younger than 45 who had been exposed to COVID-19.

The chain carries TRBV4-1 and TRBJ1-1; D is unresolved. From germline, CDR1 is MGHRA and CDR2 YSYEKL. The CDR3 length is 15 residues. Trimming cost V 0 bases and J 3 bases, with 11 bases left between them. The CDR3 DNA follows: TGCGCCAGCAGCCAAGATTCGGGGATCGACACTGAAGCTTTCTTT. Translating gives CASSQDSGIDTEAFF.

The rearrangement links TRBV11-2 to TRBJ1-4; 7 bases map to TRBD1. With 4 bases clipped from V and 4 bases from J, the junction kept 6 bases outside the gene matches. Per germline, CDR1 SGHAT and CDR2 FQNNGV. The CDR3 totals 15 residues. The CDR3 region is CASSSEGGSNEKLFF. CDR3 sequence (DNA): TGTGCCAGCAGCTCAGAAGGGGGCAGTAATGAAAAACTGTTTTTT. Drawing the rest from reference TRBV11-2 and TRBJ1-4, the complete variable domain is EAGVAQSPRYKIIEKRQSVAFWCNPISGHATLYWYQQILGQGPKLLIQFQNNGVVDDSQLPKDRFSAERLKGVDSTLKIQPAKLEDSAVYLCASSSEGGSNEKLFFGSGTQLSVL.

This chain links TRBV19 with TRBJ2-6; D is unresolved. Germline CDR1 and CDR2: LNHDA and SQIVND (reference sequence). The CDR3 covers 19 residues. V was pared by 5 bases and J by 2 bases, with 22 bases between. CDR3 amino acids: CASSPFPDLGPAGANVLTF. DNA of the CDR3: TGTGCCAGTAGTCCTTTCCCCGACTTGGGTCCGGCTGGGGCCAACGTCCTGACTTTC.

V gene TRBV5-1 combines with J gene TRBJ1-1; D ambiguous. Germline CDR1 SGHRS, CDR2 YFSETQ. Trimming removed 3 bases from V and 2 bases from J, with 11 bases in between. The CDR3 spans 14 residues. The CDR3 is CASSYDSENTEAFF. For the CDR3, the DNA is TGCGCCAGCAGCTACGACTCCGAAAACACTGAAGCTTTCTTT.

The chain uses TRBV7-3 and TRBJ1-1, with a tentative D call TRBD1 (5 bases). The V and J ends lost 3 bases and 5 bases respectively, with 13 bases between them. The CDR3 runs 14 residues. CDR1 is SGHTA and CDR2 is FQGTGA in the germline V gene. The CDR3 DNA reads as TGTGCCAGCAGCTTTGGGGGAGGAAGGACTGAAGCTTTCTTT. Translating it yields CASSFGGGRTEAFF.

The chain is built from TRBV6-5 and TRBJ2-6, with D hard to call. Trimming took off 7 bases at V and 0 bases at J, with 4 bases between the two ends. In germline, CDR1 is MNHEY, CDR2 SVGAGI. This CDR3 is 13 amino acids long. CDR3 coding DNA: TGTGCCAGCACTTCCTCTGGGGCCAACGTCCTGACTTTC. Translation: CASTSSGANVLTF.

The genes are TRBV7-3 and TRBJ2-1; 7 nucleotides match TRBD2. Germline V lookup: CDR1 SGHTA, CDR2 FQGTGA. V gave up 5 bases and J gave up 5 bases; unmatched junction bases: 15. This CDR3 has 17 residues. CDR3 DNA: TGTGCCAGCAGCACACTACGCCGGGACTACGGTAACAATGAGCAGTTCTTC. Translation gives CASSTLRRDYGNNEQFF.

This chain connects TRBV12-3 or TRBV12-4 to TRBJ1-5; D is possibly TRBD1 (5 bases). With 4 bases removed from V and 7 bases from J, the gap between germline ends came to 11 bases. The CDR3 consists of 13 residues. CDR3 residues: CASSSGRGQPQHF. As DNA, the CDR3 is TGTGCCAGCAGTTCGGGGAGGGGACAGCCCCAGCATTTT.

This clone came up a few times. The chain has TRBV7-2 and TRBJ1-2, with D uncertain. The CDR3 is 12 amino acids. The V and J ends lost 4 bases and 4 bases respectively, with 7 bases between them. Germline V gives CDR1 SGHTA, CDR2 FQGNSA. The CDR3 reads CASSSDIYGYTF. CDR3 sequence (DNA): TGTGCCAGCAGCTCAGACATCTATGGCTACACCTTC.

V is TRBV30 and J is TRBJ2-2, with 9 bases aligning to TRBD2. Germline V CDR1 and CDR2: GTSNPN, SVGIG (reference sequence). Trimming took 1 base from V and 0 from J; bases not matched to a gene: 12. The CDR3 is 19 residues long. DNA of the CDR3: TGTGCCTGGAGTGAGAGGTGGCTAGCGGGGCCTTCGAACACCGGGGAGCTGTTTTTT. Translated, it gives CAWSERWLAGPSNTGELFF.

The chain employs TRBV27 and TRBJ1-2, with TRBD1 identical over 7 bases. The CDR3 sequence is 14 residues long. V gave up 0 bases and J gave up 2 bases; unmatched junction bases: 0. Germline V gene lookup returns CDR1 MNHEY and CDR2 SMNVEV (reference sequence). This chain's CDR3 is CASSLSGGNYGYTF. DNA of the CDR3: TGTGCCAGCAGTTTATCAGGGGGCAACTATGGCTACACCTTC.

V gene TRBV2 combines with J gene TRBJ2-3; 9 bases are shared with TRBD2. The germline CDR1 and CDR2 sequences are SNHLY and FYNNEI. The length of the CDR3 is 18 residues. The trim removed 2 bases at V and 2 bases at J, leaving 11 bases unmatched. CDR3 DNA: TGTGCCAGCAGTGAATCCCGACTAGCGGAAGCGATCACAGATACGCAGTATTTT. This translates into CASSESRLAEAITDTQYF. Filled out from reference TRBV2 and TRBJ2-3, the complete variable domain reads EPEVTQTPSHQVTQMGQEVILRCVPISNHLYFYWYRQILGQKVEFLVSFYNNEISEKSEIFDDQFSVERPDGSNFTLKIRSTKLEDSAMYFCASSESRLAEAITDTQYFGPGTRLTVL.

CDR3 loop: CASSLSRGTDTQYF. The CDR3, as DNA: TGTGCCAGCAGTTTAAGCCGGGGCACAGATACGCAGTATTTT. The genes are TRBV28 and TRBJ2-3; D uncertain. V lost 2 bases and J 1 base, leaving 7 bases between the germline ends. The CDR3 spans 14 residues. CDR1 and CDR2 from the germline V gene are MDHEN and SYDVKM.

This clone was seen only a few times. This rearrangement joins TRBV19 to TRBJ2-2; TRBD2 is a possible D gene (5 bases). Germline V gene lookup returns CDR1 LNHDA and CDR2 SQIVND (reference sequence). The germline V and J ends were trimmed by 5 bases and 0 bases, with 7 bases remaining between them. The CDR3 has 14 amino acids. CDR3 sequence reads: CASSPDSNTGELFF. The CDR3 region has the DNA TGTGCCAGTAGTCCGGACTCGAACACCGGGGAGCTGTTTTTT.

This clone was observed a handful of times. The chain couples TRBV5-1 to TRBJ1-5; 9 bases are a match to TRBD1. There are 15 residues in the CDR3. Per the germline V gene, CDR1 is SGHRS and CDR2 is YFSETQ. Germline trimming cut 2 bases from V and 3 bases from J; bases unmatched to any gene: 3. CDR3 bases: TGCGCCAGCAGCTTCGGGACAGGGCTCAATCAGCCCCAGCATTTT. It translates to CASSFGTGLNQPQHF.

The chain employs TRBV18 and TRBJ2-6; 7 nucleotides match TRBD2. Germline V gene lookup returns CDR1 KGHSH and CDR2 LQKENI. This CDR3 has 22 amino acids. V gave up 2 bases and J gave up 0 bases; unmatched junction bases: 19. The CDR3 DNA reads as TGTGCCAGCTCACCAAGAACGCGTCTCACTAGCGATACAAACTCTGGGGCCAACGTCCTGACTTTC. Its protein is CASSPRTRLTSDTNSGANVLTF.

The chain uses TRBV7-8 and TRBJ2-2; 7 positions match TRBD1. The CDR3 consists of 15 residues. CDR1 is SGHVS and CDR2 is FQNEAQ in the germline V gene. Trimming at V came to 5 bases and at J to 4 bases, leaving 7 bases not matched to a gene. CDR3 DNA: TGTGCCAGCAGCCCGGGACAGCACGGCACCGGGGAGCTGTTTTTT. Translation gives CASSPGQHGTGELFF.

The chain combines TRBV19 with TRBJ2-1, with TRBD1 matching over 10 bases. Germline loops: CDR1 LNHDA, CDR2 SQIVND (reference sequence). Trimming at V came to 7 bases and at J to 7 bases, leaving 7 bases not matched to a gene. CDR3 size: 14 residues. CDR3 DNA sequence: TGTGCCAGTACCCGACAGGGGGCTGTTAATGAGCAGTTCTTC. It encodes CASTRQGAVNEQFF. The variable domain in full, with the rest retrieved from reference TRBV19 and TRBJ2-1, is DGGITQSPKYLFRKEGQNVTLSCEQNLNHDAMYWYRQDPGQGLRLIYYSQIVNDFQKGDIAEGYSVSREKKESFPLTVTSAQKNPTAFYLCASTRQGAVNEQFFGPGTRLTVL.